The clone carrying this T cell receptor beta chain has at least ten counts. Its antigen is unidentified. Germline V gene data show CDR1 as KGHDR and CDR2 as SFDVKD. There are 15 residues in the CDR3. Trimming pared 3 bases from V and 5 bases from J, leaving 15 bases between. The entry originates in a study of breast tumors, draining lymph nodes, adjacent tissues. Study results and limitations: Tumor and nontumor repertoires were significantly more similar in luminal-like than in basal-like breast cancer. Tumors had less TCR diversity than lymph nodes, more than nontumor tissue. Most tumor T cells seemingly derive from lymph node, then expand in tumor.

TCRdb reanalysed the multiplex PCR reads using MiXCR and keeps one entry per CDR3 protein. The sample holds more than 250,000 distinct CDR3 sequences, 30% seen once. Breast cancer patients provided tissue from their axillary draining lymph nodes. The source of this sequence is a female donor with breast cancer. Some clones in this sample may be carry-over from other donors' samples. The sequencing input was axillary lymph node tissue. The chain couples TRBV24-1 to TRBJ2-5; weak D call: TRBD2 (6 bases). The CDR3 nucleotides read TGTGCCACCAGTGATGCCCGCGGGGCGAGGGAGACCCAGTACTTC. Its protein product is CATSDARGARETQYF.